This T cell receptor beta chain was captured in a study of shared clonotypes between healthy human individuals. Study-level results: Generation probabilities of non-shared clonotypes were lower (relative to those shared by all four donors). Genetic and exposure-history diversity was limited by the few donors. Investigators collected only blood, and repertoires in tissues likely differ.

Samples underwent the assay at deep level. The table came from immunoSEQ multiplex PCR; TCRdb's copy has only in-frame clones and leaves some out. The sample carries some 2,500,000 clones, over 85% recorded once. Only one count was recorded for this clone. Its antigen remains unidentified. Trimming removed 5 bases from V and 0 bases from J; junction bases left unmatched: 7. The length of the CDR3 is 15 residues. Germline-derived CDR1 and CDR2 are PRHDT and FYEKMQ (reference sequence). Sample: naive CD4+ T cells from PBMCs. Subset: CD45RA+ positively selected. This receptor was identified in a man in his late teens or twenties in good health. Some clones in this sample may be carry-over from other donors' samples. This sequence joins TRBV13 and TRBJ2-7; 7 nucleotides line up with TRBD2. The chain's CDR3 is CASSPSGADSYEQYF. The CDR3 DNA sequence: TGTGCCAGCAGCCCCAGCGGGGCAGACTCCTACGAGCAGTACTTC. Full variable domain (rest looked up from reference TRBV13 and TRBJ2-7): AAGVIQSPRHLIKEKRETATLKCYPIPRHDTVYWYQQGPGQDPQFLISFYEKMQSDKGSIPDRFSAQQFSDYHSELNMSSLELGDSALYFCASSPSGADSYEQYFGPGTRLTVT.